This TCR beta chain was sequenced in a study of cytomegalovirus exposure and HLA in healthy donors. V was clipped by 3 bases and J by 2 bases, with 15 bases between them. The CDR3 is 15 residues long. Germline V gene lookup returns CDR1 SGDLS and CDR2 YYNGEE. The study ran its PCR with 60 Vbeta and 13 Jbeta primers. Profiled with immunoSEQ multiplex PCR; TCRdb holds only in-frame clones, not every one. The profile shows fewer than 250,000 clones, 80% to 85% of them singletons. Sequences were obtained from PBMCs. This clonotype was sampled from a woman in her thirties or forties in good health and CMV-seronegative. The V call is TRBV9, the J call TRBJ2-7, with D maybe TRBD2 (5 bases). Written as DNA, the CDR3 is TGTGCCAGCAGCGCGGGGTCACGTGTCCCCTACGAGCAGTACTTC. Protein: CASSAGSRVPYEQYF.